One and the same sample provided the 9 T cell receptor beta chains below, sequenced in a study of regulatory T cells in long-lasting Graves disease. To make TCR beta libraries, researchers used iRepertoire HTBI primers and Arm-PCR of CDR3 regions. One entry per CDR3 protein results from TCRdb running MiXCR on the multiplex PCR reads. The table includes about 660,000 distinct CDR3 sequences, 30% detected once. The time point: persistent/refractory GD, antithyroid drugs over 5 years with positive TRAb. TCR sequences were obtained from RNA taken from PBMCs. This specimen consisted of peripheral blood mononuclear cells (PBMCs), obtained when the disease was refractory, from a patient treated with antithyroid drugs. All receptors derive from a female donor with Graves disease.

The chain links TRBV7-9 to TRBJ1-2; 8 bases align to TRBD1. This CDR3 has 18 amino acids. The ends lost 3 bases at V and 3 bases at J; junction bases unmatched: 15. The germline V gene encodes CDR1 SEHNR and CDR2 FQNEAQ (reference sequence). CDR3 in amino acids: CASSFGPGTGPSYYGYTF. Here the CDR3 DNA reads TGTGCCAGCAGCTTCGGGCCCGGGACAGGTCCATCATACTATGGCTACACCTTC.

This chain links TRBV20-1 with TRBJ2-7; 10 nucleotides match TRBD2. This CDR3 spans 14 amino acids. CDR1 is DFQATT and CDR2 is SNEGSKA in the germline V gene (reference sequence). The V gene end was trimmed by 5 bases and the J gene end by 6 bases; junction bases not matched to a gene: 10. As DNA, the CDR3 is TGCAGTGCTGAAGGGACTAGCGAAAGTGGCGAGCAGTACTTC. Residues: CSAEGTSESGEQYF.

This clonotype was detected a few times. J is TRBJ2-7 and V is TRBV5-1, with TRBD2 identical over 11 bases. V dropped 4 bases and J dropped 2; count of bases not matched to a gene: 5. This CDR3 has 15 residues. CDR1 and CDR2 from the germline V gene are SGHRS and YFSETQ. The CDR3 spells CASSQGLADPYEQYF. The CDR3 DNA follows: TGCGCCAGCAGCCAGGGACTAGCGGACCCCTACGAGCAGTACTTC.

This clonotype was observed a handful of times. V and J are TRBV2 and TRBJ2-7, with TRBD1 matching over 9 bases. The V gene's germline CDR1 is SNHLY and CDR2 FYNNEI. The CDR3 has 15 amino acids. The trim removed 3 bases at V and 5 bases at J, leaving 8 bases unmatched. DNA for the CDR3: TGTGCCAGCAGTGACTCACAGGGGGCGCGGAACGAGCAGTACTTC. Residues: CASSDSQGARNEQYF.

There are a few counts of this clonotype. The V gene is TRBV12-3 or TRBV12-4, the J gene TRBJ1-6, with unresolved D. The CDR3 runs to 12 residues. Trimming pared 2 bases from V and 9 bases from J, leaving 5 bases between. CDR3 amino acids: CASSLNLSPLHF. The CDR3 bases are TGTGCCAGCAGTTTAAATCTTTCACCCCTCCACTTT.

This clonotype was seen at least ten times. The chain is built from TRBV28 and TRBJ2-6; tentatively, D is TRBD1 (6 bases). Germline CDR1 is MDHEN and CDR2 is SYDVKM. V shed 5 bases and J shed 0 bases, with 11 bases lying between them. The CDR3 runs 16 residues. CDR3 DNA sequence: TGTGCCAGCAGTCCTACAGGGTCCTCTGGGGCCAACGTCCTGACTTTC. This encodes CASSPTGSSGANVLTF.

The rearrangement joins TRBV6-2 or TRBV6-3 to TRBJ1-1; D perhaps matches TRBD1 (5 bases). Looked up from germline, CDR1 is MNHEY and CDR2 is SVGEGT. The V gene lost 8 bases and the J gene lost 5 bases, with 18 bases spanning the gap. The CDR3 is made up of 14 amino acids. The CDR3 nucleotides read TGTGCCAGCCGGCTGGGCAGGGCGGATACTGAAGCTTTCTTT. Encoded protein: CASRLGRADTEAFF.

The gene calls are TRBV19 and TRBJ1-1; maybe TRBD1 (6 bases). The V end was cut by 3 bases, the J end by 9 bases, with 20 bases between. In germline, CDR1 is LNHDA, CDR2 SQIVND (reference sequence). The CDR3 is made up of 15 amino acids. CDR3 sequence reads: CASSIYFGDRDKAFF. In DNA, the CDR3 is TGTGCCAGTAGTATCTATTTTGGAGACCGGGACAAAGCTTTCTTT.

The rearrangement links TRBV24-1 to TRBJ2-1; TRBD2 matches 11 bases. The CDR3 consists of 14 residues. V trimming: 5 bases; J trimming: 6 bases; junction bases outside the gene matches: 2. The germline V gene encodes CDR1 KGHDR and CDR2 SFDVKD. CDR3 in amino acids: CATSGTSGSNEQFF. CDR3 nucleotide sequence: TGTGCCACCAGTGGCACTAGCGGGAGCAATGAGCAGTTCTTC.